A selection of T cell receptor beta chains follows, all from one sample in a study of shared clonotypes between healthy human individuals. TCRdb's copy holds only in-frame clones and misses some; the assay was immunoSEQ multiplex PCR. The table records about 2 million clones, over 85% of them present only once. Sequencing used naive CD8+ T cells sorted from blood. The receptors here all came from a young man in good health. Each CDR3 is given with its conserved first and last residue. A D gene is named only where the DNA matches it firmly. Rows give clone size only sometimes, using once, few, many, or a class for an expanded clone.

d_call j_call clone_size v_call cdr3_nt cdr3_aa
NA TRBJ1-1 NA TRBV9 TGTGCCAGCAGCGTAACCGGGCAGGCTGAAGCTTTCTTT CASSVTGQAEAFF
NA TRBJ1-1 NA TRBV9 TGTGCCAGCAGCGTAGTGGGCGGGGGAGGAGCTGAAGCTTTCTTT CASSVVGGGGAEAFF
NA TRBJ2-1 NA TRBV15 TGTGCCACCAGCAGAGATGGGAATGAGCAGTTCTTC CATSRDGNEQFF
TRBD1 TRBJ1-1 NA TRBV15 TGTGCCACCAGCAGAGAAGGTTTCAATGGGGGACAGGCGAACACTGAAGCTTTCTTT CATSREGFNGGQANTEAFF
NA TRBJ1-6 NA TRBV27 TGTGCCAGCAGTTTGGGTGGGGTTAATTCACCCCTCCACTTT CASSLGGVNSPLHF
NA TRBJ1-1 NA TRBV20-1 TGCAGTGCCACCTTTAACACTGAAGCTTTCTTT CSATFNTEAFF
NA TRBJ2-2 NA TRBV5-1 TGCGCCAGCAGCTTTGTGAAGGGGGTCACCGGGGAGCTGTTTTTT CASSFVKGVTGELFF
NA TRBJ1-1 NA TRBV7-6 TGTGCCAGCAGCTTAGGAGGAGGTGCGTGGACTGAAGCTTTCTTT CASSLGGGAWTEAFF
TRBD1 TRBJ2-1 NA TRBV29-1 TGCAGCGTAGGAGACAGGGGAGTTTCTGAGCAGTTCTTC CSVGDRGVSEQFF
TRBD2 TRBJ2-7 NA TRBV11-2 TGTGCCAGCAGCCTAGGAGGCGGGAGTGGGGGGGAGAGATACTTC CASSLGGGSGGERYF
NA TRBJ2-7 NA TRBV5-6 TGTGCCAGCAGCTTAGAGACTAGTGAGCGCGAGCAGTACTTC CASSLETSEREQYF
NA TRBJ1-2 few TRBV5-1 TGCGCCAGCAGCTTGGGGGCAGGGGACCTCTATGGCTACACCTTC CASSLGAGDLYGYTF
NA TRBJ2-3 NA TRBV6-1 TGTGCCAGCAGTGATCCCAGGGGCGGCGCAGATACGCAGTATTTT CASSDPRGGADTQYF
TRBD2 TRBJ2-3 NA TRBV5-1 TGCGCCAGCAGCTTTGGTAGCGGGAGCACAGATACGCAGTATTTT CASSFGSGSTDTQYF
TRBD2 TRBJ2-1 NA TRBV6-5 TGTGCCAGCAGTTACTCGGTAGCGGGAGGGTACAATGAGCAGTTCTTC CASSYSVAGGYNEQFF
NA TRBJ1-2 NA TRBV27 TGTGCCAGCAGTTTATTCGGGGGGAATTACTATGGCTACACCTTC CASSLFGGNYYGYTF
NA TRBJ2-7 once TRBV19 TGTGCCAGTAGCCAGGGGACTTCCTACGAGCAGTACTTC CASSQGTSYEQYF
NA TRBJ2-7 NA TRBV27 TGTGCCAGCAGTTTAGGGGGCCCTCTCTACGAGCAGTACTTC CASSLGGPLYEQYF
NA TRBJ1-2 NA TRBV10-2 TGCGCCAGCCTAGCTTATGGGGGCGGCTATGGCTACACCTTC CASLAYGGGYGYTF
NA TRBJ2-4 NA TRBV6-5 TGTGCCAGCAGCCTTGGTGATGACATTCAGTACTTC CASSLGDDIQYF
NA TRBJ2-7 NA TRBV9 TGTGCCAGCAGCCCGGTGGGGGGAAGCATCTACGAGCAGTACTTC CASSPVGGSIYEQYF
NA TRBJ2-2 NA TRBV6-5 TGTGCCGGCACCGGGGGACAGCCGAACACCGGGGAGCTGTTTTTT CAGTGGQPNTGELFF